The rows below give T cell receptor beta chains drawn from one sample of a study of blood T cell repertoires in COVID-19. Profiled with immunoSEQ multiplex PCR; TCRdb holds only in-frame clones, not every one. The repertoire consists of more than 60,000 clones, with 87% occurring once and the leading ten covering around 6.3%. Sequencing input: peripheral blood. All receptors come from a man in his sixties with acute or convalescent COVID-19. The CDR3 runs from the conserved cysteine through the conserved F or W. A D gene is named only where the DNA matches it firmly. Where a row states a size, it is once, few, many or the class of an expanded clone; other rows omit it.

abundance,v_gene,j_gene,d_gene,CDR3aa,CDR3nt
NA,TRBV12-5,TRBJ2-1,NA,CASGSNRVMNEQFF,TGTGCTAGTGGTAGCAACAGGGTTATGAATGAGCAGTTCTTC
NA,TRBV7-9,TRBJ2-1,TRBD1,CASSLTTGFTYNEQFF,TGTGCCAGCAGCTTAACGACAGGGTTTACCTACAATGAGCAGTTCTTC
many,TRBV3-1/TRBV3-2,TRBJ1-2,NA,CASSQASYGYTF,TGTGCCAGCAGCCAAGCTAGCTATGGCTACACCTTC
NA,TRBV2,TRBJ1-2,TRBD1,CASGRQGASLNYGYTF,TGTGCCAGCGGTAGACAGGGGGCGTCCTTAAACTATGGCTACACCTTC
NA,TRBV4-1,TRBJ2-1,NA,CASSQDWADANEQFF,TGCGCCAGCAGCCAAGATTGGGCTGACGCCAATGAGCAGTTCTTC
NA,TRBV5-4,TRBJ2-3,TRBD1,CASSPMTGITDTQYF,TGTGCCAGCAGCCCTATGACAGGGATCACAGATACGCAGTATTTT
NA,TRBV6-1,TRBJ1-2,NA,CASSEQGSNYGYTF,TGTGCCAGCAGTGAACAGGGGTCTAACTATGGCTACACCTTC
NA,TRBV30,TRBJ1-2,NA,CAWTTRGQLNLYGYTF,TGTGCCTGGACCACAAGAGGGCAGTTGAACCTCTATGGCTACACCTTC
NA,TRBV3-1/TRBV3-2,TRBJ2-7,TRBD1,CASSLSTGTYEQYF,TGTGCCAGCAGTCTGTCGACAGGGACATACGAGCAGTACTTC
NA,TRBV6-2/TRBV6-3,TRBJ2-2,TRBD1,CASSYSIGQGQAGELFF,TGTGCCAGCAGTTACTCGATTGGACAGGGACAGGCCGGGGAGCTGTTTTTT
NA,TRBV27,TRBJ1-5,TRBD1,CASSLGQGVGQPQHF,TGTGCCAGCAGTTTGGGACAGGGGGTAGGGCAGCCCCAGCATTTT
NA,TRBV6-5,TRBJ2-1,NA,CASSYAGLNEQFF,TGTGCCAGCAGTTACGCAGGGTTGAATGAGCAGTTCTTC